Listed below are T cell receptor beta chains from one sample, sequenced in a study of cytomegalovirus exposure and HLA in healthy donors. Profiling relied on immunoSEQ multiplex PCR, and the TCRdb table lists in-frame clones only, not all of them. The sample consists of around 190,000 clones, 65% to 85% of them appearing once. Input material: PBMCs. The receptors were gathered from a woman aged 25 to 39 in good health and CMV-seronegative. The CDR3 runs from the conserved cysteine through the conserved F or W. The size field is filled for only some rows; it gives once, few, many or a size class.

TRBV29-1	TRBJ2-7	NA	CSVEWAGEDYEQYF
TRBV13	TRBJ2-3	NA	CASSARPGLNTDTQYF
TRBV28	TRBJ2-2	NA	CASRVRGTGVSGELFF
TRBV6-6	TRBJ2-2	NA	CASSYRGNTGELFF
TRBV15	TRBJ1-3	NA	CATSRDNMGAGNTIYF
TRBV30	TRBJ1-3	NA	CAWTPVGNTIYF
TRBV6-6	TRBJ1-1	NA	CASSYSPGTHAFF
TRBV2	TRBJ1-4	NA	CASSGGPGPNEKLFF
TRBV27	TRBJ2-1	NA	CASSARFRGNEQFF
TRBV4-1	TRBJ2-3	NA	CASSLGPSGRKTDTQYF
TRBV28	TRBJ1-5	NA	CASSRGGNPNQPQHF
TRBV6-5	TRBJ2-1	NA	CASSYSPKNEQFF
TRBV28	TRBJ1-2	NA	CASSPPGQGATDYGYTF
TRBV5-1	TRBJ1-2	NA	CASSSYRDRVHGYTF
TRBV7-9	TRBJ1-3	NA	CASSLRDIGNTIYF
TRBV1	TRBJ1-5	few	CTSSQEGGFGQPQHF
TRBV15	TRBJ2-6	NA	CATSSARGDRAKTGANVLTF
TRBV5-1	TRBJ2-6	once	CASTSRDSGANVLTF
TRBV9	TRBJ2-7	few	CASSVGTASLEQYF
TRBV4-2	TRBJ2-1	NA	CASSLRAPSGYTYNEQFF
TRBV5-4	TRBJ1-2	NA	CASSLDGASGYTF
TRBV5-6	TRBJ2-1	NA	CASSLERQGARNEQFF
TRBV7-8	TRBJ1-5	NA	CASSLTPRGYSNQPQHF
TRBV5-4	TRBJ2-5	few	CASSPLLGGGETQYF
TRBV10-1	TRBJ1-6	NA	CASSDYNSWNSPLHF
TRBV7-9	TRBJ2-5	few	CSSSLIELTQYF
TRBV4-1	TRBJ2-7	NA	CASSQDSPLAGVSYEQYF
TRBV28	TRBJ1-5	NA	CASSYSIEYQPQHF
TRBV29-1	TRBJ2-5	NA	CSVEDLGTSQETQYF
TRBV7-9	TRBJ2-7	NA	CSSSLGENEQYF
TRBV7-9	TRBJ2-2	NA	CASSPGTGYGGELFF
TRBV29-1	TRBJ1-2	few	CSVDRGVPF
TRBV6-1	TRBJ2-7	few	CASRRYEQYF
TRBV7-9	TRBJ2-2	NA	CASSDSGAGELFF
TRBV9	TRBJ2-1	NA	CASSVGVSGGNNEQFF